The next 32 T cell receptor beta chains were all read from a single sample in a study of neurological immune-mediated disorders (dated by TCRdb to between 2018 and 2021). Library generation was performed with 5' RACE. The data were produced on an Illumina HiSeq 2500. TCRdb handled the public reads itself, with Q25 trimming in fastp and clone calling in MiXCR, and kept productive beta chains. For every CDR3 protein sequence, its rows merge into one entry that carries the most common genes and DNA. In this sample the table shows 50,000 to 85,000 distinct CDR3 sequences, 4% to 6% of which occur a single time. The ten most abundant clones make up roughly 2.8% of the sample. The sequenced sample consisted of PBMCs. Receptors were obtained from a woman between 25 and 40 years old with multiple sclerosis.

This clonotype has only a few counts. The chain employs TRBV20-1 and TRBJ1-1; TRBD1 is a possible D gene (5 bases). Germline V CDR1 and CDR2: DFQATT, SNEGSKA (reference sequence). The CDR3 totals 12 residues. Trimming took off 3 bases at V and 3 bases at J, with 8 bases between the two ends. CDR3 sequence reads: CSASARDTEAFF. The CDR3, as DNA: TGCAGTGCTAGTGCCAGGGACACTGAAGCTTTCTTT.

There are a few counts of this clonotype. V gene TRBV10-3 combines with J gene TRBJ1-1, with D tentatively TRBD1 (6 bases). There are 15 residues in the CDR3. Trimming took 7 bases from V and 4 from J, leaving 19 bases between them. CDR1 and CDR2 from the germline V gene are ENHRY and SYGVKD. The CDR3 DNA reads TGTGCCATCACCGACCCGGGGGGCGCGGGCACTGAAGCTTTCTTT. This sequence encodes CAITDPGGAGTEAFF.

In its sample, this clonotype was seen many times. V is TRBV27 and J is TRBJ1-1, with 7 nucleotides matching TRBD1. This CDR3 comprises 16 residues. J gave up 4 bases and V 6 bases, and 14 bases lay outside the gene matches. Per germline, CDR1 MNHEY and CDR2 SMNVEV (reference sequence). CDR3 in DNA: TGTGCCAGCAGCCCACCCGAAGGGGGCTGGGGCACTGAAGCTTTCTTT. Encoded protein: CASSPPEGGWGTEAFF.

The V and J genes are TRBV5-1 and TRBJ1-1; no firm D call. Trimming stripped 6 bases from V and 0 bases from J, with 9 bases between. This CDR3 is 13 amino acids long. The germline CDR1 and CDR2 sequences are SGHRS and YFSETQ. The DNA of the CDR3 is TGCGCCAGCAAGGGCAGAATGAACACTGAAGCTTTCTTT. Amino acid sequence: CASKGRMNTEAFF.

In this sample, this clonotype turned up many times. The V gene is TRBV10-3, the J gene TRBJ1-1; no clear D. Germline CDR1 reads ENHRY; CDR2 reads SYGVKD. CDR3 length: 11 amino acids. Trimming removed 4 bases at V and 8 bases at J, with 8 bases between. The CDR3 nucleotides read TGTGCCATCAGTGGCCGTTGGGAAGCTTTCTTT. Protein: CAISGRWEAFF.

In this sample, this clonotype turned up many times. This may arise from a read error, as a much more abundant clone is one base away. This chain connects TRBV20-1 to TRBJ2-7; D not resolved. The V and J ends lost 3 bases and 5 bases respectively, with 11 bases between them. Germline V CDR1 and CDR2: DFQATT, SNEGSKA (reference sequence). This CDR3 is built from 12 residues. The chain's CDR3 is CSASRKGNEQYF. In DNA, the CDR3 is TGCAGTGCTAGCAGAAAGGGAAACGAGCAGTACTTC.

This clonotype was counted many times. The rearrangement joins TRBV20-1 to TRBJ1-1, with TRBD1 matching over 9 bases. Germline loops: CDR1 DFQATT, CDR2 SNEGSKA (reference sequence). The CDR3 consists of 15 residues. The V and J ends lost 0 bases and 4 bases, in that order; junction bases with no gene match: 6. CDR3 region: CSARDQDRGATEAFF. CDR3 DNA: TGCAGTGCTAGAGATCAGGACAGGGGAGCCACTGAAGCTTTCTTT.

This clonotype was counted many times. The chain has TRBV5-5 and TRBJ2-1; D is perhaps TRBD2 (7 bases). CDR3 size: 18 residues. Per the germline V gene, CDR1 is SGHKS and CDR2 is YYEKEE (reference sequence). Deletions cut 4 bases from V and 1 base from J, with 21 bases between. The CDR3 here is CASSPAWGGGPSYNEQFF. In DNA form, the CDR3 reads TGTGCCAGCAGCCCCGCTTGGGGCGGGGGCCCTTCCTACAATGAGCAGTTCTTC.

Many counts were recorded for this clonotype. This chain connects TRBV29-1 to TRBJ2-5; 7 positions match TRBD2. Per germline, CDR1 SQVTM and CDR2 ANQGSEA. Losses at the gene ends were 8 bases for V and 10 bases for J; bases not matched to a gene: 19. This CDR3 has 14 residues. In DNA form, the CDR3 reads TGCAGCTACCAAGGGACTATCCCCTTTAAGGACCAGTACTTC. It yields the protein CSYQGTIPFKDQYF.

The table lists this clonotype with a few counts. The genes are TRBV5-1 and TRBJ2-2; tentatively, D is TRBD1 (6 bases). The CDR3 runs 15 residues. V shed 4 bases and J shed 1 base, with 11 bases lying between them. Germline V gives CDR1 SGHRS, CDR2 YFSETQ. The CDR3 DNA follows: TGCGCCAGCAGCCCTGGGGGACAGAACACCGGGGAGCTGTTTTTT. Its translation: CASSPGGQNTGELFF.

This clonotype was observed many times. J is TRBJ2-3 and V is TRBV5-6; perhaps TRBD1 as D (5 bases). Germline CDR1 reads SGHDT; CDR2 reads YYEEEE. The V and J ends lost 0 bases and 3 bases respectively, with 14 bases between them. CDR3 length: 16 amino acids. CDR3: CASSLAYKDTTDTQYF. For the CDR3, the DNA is TGTGCCAGCAGCTTGGCTTATAAGGACACGACAGATACGCAGTATTTT.

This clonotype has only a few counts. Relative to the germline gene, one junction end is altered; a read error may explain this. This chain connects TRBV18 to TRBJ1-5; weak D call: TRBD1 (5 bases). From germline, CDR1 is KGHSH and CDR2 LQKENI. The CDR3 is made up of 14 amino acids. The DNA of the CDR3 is TGTGCCAGCTCACCTCAGGGACGGCATCAGCCCCAGAATTTT. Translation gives CASSPQGRHQPQNF.

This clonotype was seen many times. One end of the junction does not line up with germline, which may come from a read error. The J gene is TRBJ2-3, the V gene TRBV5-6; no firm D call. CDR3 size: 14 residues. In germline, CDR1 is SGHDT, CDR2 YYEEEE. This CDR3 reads CASSLVSDPDTQYF. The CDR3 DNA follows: TGTGCCAGCAGTTTGGTGTCAGACCCAGATACGCAGTATTTT.

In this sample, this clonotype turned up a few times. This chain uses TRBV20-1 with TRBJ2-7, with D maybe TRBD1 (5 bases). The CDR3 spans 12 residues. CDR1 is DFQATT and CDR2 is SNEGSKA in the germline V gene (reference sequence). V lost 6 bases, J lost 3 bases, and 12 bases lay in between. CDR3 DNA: TGCAGTGCCCCTAAGACAGACTACGAGCAGTACTTC. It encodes CSAPKTDYEQYF.

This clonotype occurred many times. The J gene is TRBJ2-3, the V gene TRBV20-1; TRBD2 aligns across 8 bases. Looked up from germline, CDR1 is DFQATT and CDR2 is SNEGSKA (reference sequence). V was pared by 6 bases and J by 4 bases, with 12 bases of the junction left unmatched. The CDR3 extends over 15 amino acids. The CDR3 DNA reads TGCAGTGCCCCTCGGGGGGGCCCTCGGCCAGATACGCAGTATTTT. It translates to CSAPRGGPRPDTQYF.

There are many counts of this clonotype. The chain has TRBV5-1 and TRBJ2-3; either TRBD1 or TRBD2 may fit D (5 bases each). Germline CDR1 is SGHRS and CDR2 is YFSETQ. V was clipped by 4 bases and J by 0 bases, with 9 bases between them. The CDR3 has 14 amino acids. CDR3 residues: CASSRDLSTDTQYF. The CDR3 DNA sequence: TGCGCCAGCAGCCGGGACCTCAGCACAGATACGCAGTATTTT.

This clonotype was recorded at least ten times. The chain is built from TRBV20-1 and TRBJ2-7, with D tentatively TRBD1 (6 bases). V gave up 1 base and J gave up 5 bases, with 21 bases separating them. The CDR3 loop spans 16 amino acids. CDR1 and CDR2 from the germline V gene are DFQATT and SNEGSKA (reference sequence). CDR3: CSARGDTGRGTNEQYF. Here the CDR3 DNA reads TGCAGTGCTAGAGGCGACACAGGGAGAGGAACCAACGAGCAGTACTTC.

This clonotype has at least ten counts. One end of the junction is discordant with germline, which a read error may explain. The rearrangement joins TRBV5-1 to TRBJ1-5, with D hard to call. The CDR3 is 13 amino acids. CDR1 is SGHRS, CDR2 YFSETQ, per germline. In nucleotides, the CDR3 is TGCGCCAGCAGTGTAGGAGACAATCAGCCCCAGAATTTT. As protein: CASSVGDNQPQNF.

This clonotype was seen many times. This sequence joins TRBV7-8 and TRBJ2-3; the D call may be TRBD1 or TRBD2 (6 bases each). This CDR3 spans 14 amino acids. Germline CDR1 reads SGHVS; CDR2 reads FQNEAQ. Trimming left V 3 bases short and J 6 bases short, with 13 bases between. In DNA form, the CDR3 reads TGTGCCAGCAGCTTCCGGGGGCCATGGGATACGCAGTATTTT. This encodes CASSFRGPWDTQYF.

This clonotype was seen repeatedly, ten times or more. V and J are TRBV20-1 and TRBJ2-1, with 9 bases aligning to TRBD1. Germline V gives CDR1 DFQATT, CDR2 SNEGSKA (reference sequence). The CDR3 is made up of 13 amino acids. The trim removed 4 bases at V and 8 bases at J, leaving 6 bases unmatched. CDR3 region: CSATDRGRDEQFF. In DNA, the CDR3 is TGCAGTGCTACGGACAGGGGTAGGGATGAGCAGTTCTTC.

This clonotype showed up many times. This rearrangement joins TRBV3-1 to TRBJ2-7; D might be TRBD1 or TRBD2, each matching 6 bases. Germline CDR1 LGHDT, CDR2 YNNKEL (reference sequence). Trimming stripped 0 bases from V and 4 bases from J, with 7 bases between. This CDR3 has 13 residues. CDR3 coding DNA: TGTGCCAGCAGCCAAGAAGGGGGGTACGAGCAGTACTTC. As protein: CASSQEGGYEQYF.

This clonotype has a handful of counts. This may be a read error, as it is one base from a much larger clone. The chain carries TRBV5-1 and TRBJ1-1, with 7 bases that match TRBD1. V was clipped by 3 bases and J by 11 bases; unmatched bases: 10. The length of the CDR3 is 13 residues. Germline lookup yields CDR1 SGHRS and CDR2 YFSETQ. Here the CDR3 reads CASSSGKGAVAFF. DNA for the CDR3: TGCGCCAGCAGCTCGGGAAAGGGGGCGGTCGCTTTCTTT. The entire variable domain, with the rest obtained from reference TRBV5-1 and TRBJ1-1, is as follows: KAGVTQTPRYLIKTRGQQVTLSCSPISGHRSVSWYQQTPGQGLQFLFEYFSETQRNKGNFPGRFSGRQFSNSRSEMNVSTLELGDSALYLCASSSGKGAVAFFGQGTRLTVV.

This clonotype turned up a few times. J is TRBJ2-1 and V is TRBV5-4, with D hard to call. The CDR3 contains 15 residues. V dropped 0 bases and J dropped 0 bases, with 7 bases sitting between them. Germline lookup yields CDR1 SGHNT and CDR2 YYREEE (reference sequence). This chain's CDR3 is CASSLGLHSYNEQFF. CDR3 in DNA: TGTGCCAGCAGCTTGGGGCTCCACTCCTACAATGAGCAGTTCTTC.

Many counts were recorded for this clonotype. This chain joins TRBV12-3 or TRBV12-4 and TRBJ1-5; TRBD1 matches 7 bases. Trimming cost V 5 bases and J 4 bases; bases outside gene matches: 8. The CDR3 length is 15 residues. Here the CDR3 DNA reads TGTGCCAGCAGTCCGGGGGACAGAGAGAATCAGCCCCAGCATTTT. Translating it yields CASSPGDRENQPQHF.

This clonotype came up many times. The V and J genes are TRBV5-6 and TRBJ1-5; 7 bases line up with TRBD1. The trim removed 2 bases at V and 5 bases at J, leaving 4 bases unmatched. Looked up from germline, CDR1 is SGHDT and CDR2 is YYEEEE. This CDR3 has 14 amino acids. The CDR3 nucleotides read TGTGCCAGCAGCTTTTTCACAGGGGATCAGCCCCAGCATTTT. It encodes CASSFFTGDQPQHF.

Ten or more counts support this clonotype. This CDR3 reads CASRTTAYNSPLHF. Written as DNA, the CDR3 is TGTGCCAGCAGGACGACAGCCTATAATTCACCCCTCCACTTT. The chain recombines TRBV28 with TRBJ1-6; possibly TRBD1 for D (5 bases). The CDR3 spans 14 residues. Trimming removed 6 bases from V and 2 bases from J, with 8 bases in between. Germline lookup yields CDR1 MDHEN and CDR2 SYDVKM.

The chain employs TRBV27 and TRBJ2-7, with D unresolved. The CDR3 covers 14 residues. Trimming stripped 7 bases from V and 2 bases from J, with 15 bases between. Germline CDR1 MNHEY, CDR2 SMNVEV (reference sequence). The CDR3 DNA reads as TGTGCCAGCACTGGAACCGATCCCGCCTACGAGCAGTACTTC. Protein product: CASTGTDPAYEQYF.

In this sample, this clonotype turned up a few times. Here the CDR3 DNA reads TGTGCCATCGCGAACCCAGATACGCAGTATTTT. Protein product: CAIANPDTQYF. The chain is built from TRBV10-3 and TRBJ2-3; D not resolved. The CDR3 covers 11 residues. Germline loops: CDR1 ENHRY, CDR2 SYGVKD. Trimming left V 8 bases short and J 4 bases short, with 7 bases between.

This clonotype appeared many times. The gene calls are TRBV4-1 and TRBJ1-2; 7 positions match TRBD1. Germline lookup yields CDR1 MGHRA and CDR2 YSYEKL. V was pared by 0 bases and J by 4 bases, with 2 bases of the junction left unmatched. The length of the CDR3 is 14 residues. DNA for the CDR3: TGCGCCAGCAGCCAAGACTCAGGGGGCTATGGCTACACCTTC. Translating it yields CASSQDSGGYGYTF.

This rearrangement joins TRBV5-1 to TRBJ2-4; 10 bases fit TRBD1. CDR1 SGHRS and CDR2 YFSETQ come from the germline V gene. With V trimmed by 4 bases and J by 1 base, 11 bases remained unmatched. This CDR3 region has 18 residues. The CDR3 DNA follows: TGCGCCAGCAGCACAGGAGGGGACAGGGGAATGGCCAAAAACATTCAGTACTTC. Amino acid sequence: CASSTGGDRGMAKNIQYF.

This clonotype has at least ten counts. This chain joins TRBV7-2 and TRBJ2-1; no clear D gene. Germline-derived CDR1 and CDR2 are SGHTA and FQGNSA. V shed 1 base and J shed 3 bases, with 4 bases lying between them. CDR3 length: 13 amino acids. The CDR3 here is CASSLEYYNEQFF. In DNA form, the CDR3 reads TGTGCCAGCAGCTTAGAGTACTACAATGAGCAGTTCTTC.

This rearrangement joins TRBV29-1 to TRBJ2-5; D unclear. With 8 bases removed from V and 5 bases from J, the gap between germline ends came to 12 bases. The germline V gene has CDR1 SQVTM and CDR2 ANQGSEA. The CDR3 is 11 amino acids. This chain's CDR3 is CSIQSLETQYF. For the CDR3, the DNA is TGCAGCATACAAAGCCTGGAGACCCAGTACTTC.